This T cell receptor beta chain stems from a study of cytomegalovirus exposure and HLA in healthy donors. Notes on the study in general: There was a cluster of highly shared sequence variants that was likely a sequencing artifact. It emerged from a later analysis that several of the most significant clusters appeared to be linked to common viral pathogens. For TCR beta chains, V- and J-gene trimming was later linked to a missense DCLRE1C variant.

A multiplex PCR was run with 60 Vbeta primers and 13 Jbeta primers. Per the original methods: About 11 million of 80 million or so unique TCR beta chains were shared, per a later count. Profiled with immunoSEQ multiplex PCR; TCRdb holds only in-frame clones, not every one. V, J and clone size derive from that table, while D and trimming were established from the DNA sequence. This sample has 100,000 to 150,000 clones; 65% to 85% occur once, and the top ten carry about 1.5%. With respect to this clone: Its antigen is unknown.

CDR1 and CDR2 (germline): SQVTM, ANQGSEA. The length of the CDR3 is 14 residues. The J segment lost 4 bases and the V segment lost 6 bases, leaving 9 bases of the junction unmatched. The sample was PBMCs. This receptor was identified in a woman between 18 and 30 years old in good health and CMV-seronegative. The chain combines TRBV29-1 with TRBJ1-5; TRBD1 aligns across 7 bases. The CDR3 DNA sequence: TGCAGCGTATCGGGCGACAGGGTAAATCAGCCCCAGCATTTT. Translating gives CSVSGDRVNQPQHF.